This T cell receptor (beta chain) was captured by sequencing in a study of T cells after yellow fever vaccination. Study at large: Researchers used SMART-Seq v4 Ultra Low Input to prepare fractions that had low cell numbers.

The CDR3 is made up of 14 amino acids. V lost 4 bases and J lost 3, with 13 bases in between. Germline V gives CDR1 SNHLY, CDR2 FYNNEI. Notes on the study in general: The presence of abundant clonotypes contaminating from the bulk population was possible in FACS-sorted repertoires. Clones from primary vaccination mostly reappeared after the booster (less than 98% CD4, 88% CD8).

Generation of TCR cDNA used 5'RACE template switching (which added a universal primer site and UMIs). TCRdb itself ran the 5' RACE reads through MiXCR, one entry per CDR3 protein. The table has fewer than 350,000 distinct CDR3 sequences, about 8.7% seen once; the top ten hold about 20%. The sample holds a few counts of this clonotype. Its antigen remains unknown. Source: PBMCs, taken on the day of the first yellow fever vaccination. The chain links TRBV2 to TRBJ2-7; D possibly matches TRBD1 or TRBD2 (7 bases each). The sequence was obtained from a man younger than 30 who received the YFV17D yellow fever vaccine. The chain's CDR3 is CASSGQGGRYEQYF. Written as DNA, the CDR3 is TGTGCCAGCAGTGGACAGGGAGGGCGCTACGAGCAGTACTTC.